The T cell receptor beta chain under discussion was sequenced for a study of OX40 agonist ivuxolimab in advanced cancers. For the study at large: Patients undergoing dose escalation presented with hepatocellular carcinoma, melanoma, renal cell or head and neck cancer.

Produced via immunoSEQ multiplex PCR; TCRdb's table is partial and in-frame only. The table shows roughly 54,000 clones, with approximately 85% occurring only once. Germline V gives CDR1 SGHNT, CDR2 YYREEE (reference sequence). This CDR3 region has 16 residues. The V segment lost 1 base and the J segment 2 bases; nucleotides outside the gene matches: 6. The TCR originated in an adult with an advanced solid tumor such as melanoma, head and neck, liver or kidney cancer. The sample was CD4+ or CD8+ T cells sorted from blood, taken in a trial of the OX40 agonist ivuxolimab. V is TRBV5-4 and J is TRBJ1-2; 9 nucleotides line up with TRBD1. The CDR3 region is CASSLNPGQGNYGYTF. The DNA of the CDR3 is TGTGCCAGCAGCTTGAATCCGGGACAGGGAAACTATGGCTACACCTTC.